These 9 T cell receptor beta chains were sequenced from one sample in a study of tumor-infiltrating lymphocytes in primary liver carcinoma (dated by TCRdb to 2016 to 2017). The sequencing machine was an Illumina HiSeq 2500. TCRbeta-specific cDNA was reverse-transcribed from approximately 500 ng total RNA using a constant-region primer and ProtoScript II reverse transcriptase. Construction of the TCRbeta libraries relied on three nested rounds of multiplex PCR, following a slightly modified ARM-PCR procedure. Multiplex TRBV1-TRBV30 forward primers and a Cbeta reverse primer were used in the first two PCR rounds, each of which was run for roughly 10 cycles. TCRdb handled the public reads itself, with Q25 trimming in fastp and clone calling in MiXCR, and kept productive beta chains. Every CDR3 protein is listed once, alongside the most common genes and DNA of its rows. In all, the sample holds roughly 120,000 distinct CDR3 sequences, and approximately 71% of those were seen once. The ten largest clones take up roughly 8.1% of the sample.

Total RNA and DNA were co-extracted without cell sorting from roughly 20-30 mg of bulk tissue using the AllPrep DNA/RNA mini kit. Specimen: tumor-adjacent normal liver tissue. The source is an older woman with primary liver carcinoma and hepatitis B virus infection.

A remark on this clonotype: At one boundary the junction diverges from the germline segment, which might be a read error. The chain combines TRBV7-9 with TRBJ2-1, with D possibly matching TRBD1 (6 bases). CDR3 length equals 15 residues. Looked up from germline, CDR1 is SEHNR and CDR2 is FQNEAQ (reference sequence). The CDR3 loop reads CVSSFTGTIYNEQFF. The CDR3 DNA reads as TGTGTCAGCAGCTTTACCGGGACAATCTACAATGAGCAGTTCTTC.

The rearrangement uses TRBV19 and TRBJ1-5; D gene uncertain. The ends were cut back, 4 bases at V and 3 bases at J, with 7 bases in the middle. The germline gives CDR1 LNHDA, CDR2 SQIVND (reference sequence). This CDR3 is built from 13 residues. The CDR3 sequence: CASSNGINQPQHF. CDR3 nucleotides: TGTGCCAGTAGTAACGGAATCAATCAGCCCCAGCATTTT.

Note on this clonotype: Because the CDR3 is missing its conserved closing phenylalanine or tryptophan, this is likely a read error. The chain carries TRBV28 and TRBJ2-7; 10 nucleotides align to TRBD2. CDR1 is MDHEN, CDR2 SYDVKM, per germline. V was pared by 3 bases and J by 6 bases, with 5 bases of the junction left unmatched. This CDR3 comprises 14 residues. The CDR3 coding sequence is TGTGCCAGCAGTTTGCAAGCGGGAGGGGTCGAGCAGTACATC. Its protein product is CASSLQAGGVEQYI.

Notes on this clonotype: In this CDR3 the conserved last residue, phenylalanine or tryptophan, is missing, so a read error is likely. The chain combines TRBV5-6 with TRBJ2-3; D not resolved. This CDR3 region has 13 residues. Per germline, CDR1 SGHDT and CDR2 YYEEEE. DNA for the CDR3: TGTGTCAGCAGCTTTGGGAGCACAGATACGCAGTATCTT. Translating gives CVSSFGSTDTQYL.

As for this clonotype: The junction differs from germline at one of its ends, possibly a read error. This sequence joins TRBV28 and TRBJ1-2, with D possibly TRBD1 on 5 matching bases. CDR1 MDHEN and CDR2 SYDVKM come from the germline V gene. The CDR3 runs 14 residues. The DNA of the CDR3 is TGTGACAGCAGTCAGGGCCCAGCGGGCTATGGCTACGCCTTC. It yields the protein CDSSQGPAGYGYAF.

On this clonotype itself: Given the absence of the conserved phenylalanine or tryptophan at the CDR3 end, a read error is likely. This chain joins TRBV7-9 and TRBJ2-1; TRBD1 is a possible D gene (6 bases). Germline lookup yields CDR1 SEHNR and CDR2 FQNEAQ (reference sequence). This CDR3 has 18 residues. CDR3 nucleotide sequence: TGTGCTAGCAGCTTGTTCGGGACACAAGTCTTCTCCTACAATGAGCAGTTCTAC. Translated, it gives CASSLFGTQVFSYNEQFY.

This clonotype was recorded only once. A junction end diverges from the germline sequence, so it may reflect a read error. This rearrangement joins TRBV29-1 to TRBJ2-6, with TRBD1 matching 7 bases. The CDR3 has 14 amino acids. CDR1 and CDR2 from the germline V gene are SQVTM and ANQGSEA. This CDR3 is CGVVTGAGANVLTF. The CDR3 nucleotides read TGCGGCGTCGTCACAGGGGCTGGGGCCAACGTCTTGACTTTC.

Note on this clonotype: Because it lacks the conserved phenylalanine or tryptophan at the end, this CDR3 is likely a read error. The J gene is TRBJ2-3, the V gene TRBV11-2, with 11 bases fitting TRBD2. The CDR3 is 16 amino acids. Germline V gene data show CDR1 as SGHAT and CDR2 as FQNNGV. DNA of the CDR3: TGCGCCAGCAGCCACATGGGACTAGCGGCAACAGATACGCAGTATCAT. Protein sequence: CASSHMGLAATDTQYH.

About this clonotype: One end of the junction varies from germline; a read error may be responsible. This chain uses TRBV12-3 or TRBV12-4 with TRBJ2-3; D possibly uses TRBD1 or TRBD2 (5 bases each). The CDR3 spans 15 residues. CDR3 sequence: CARSSGGLTTDTQYF. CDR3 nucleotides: TGTGCCAGAAGTTCTGGGGGATTGACCACAGATACACAGTATTTT.